The text below deals with one TCR beta chain. The antigen is undetermined. This sample was taken from a study of cytotoxic CD8 clonotypes in ibrutinib-treated CLL. The study's findings and limits: The study found public clonotypes uncommon, contracting or stable on treatment.

Deep sequencing aimed at 1 in 200,000 to 1 in 1 million T cells' resolution. Only in-frame clones appear in the TCRdb table, and some are missing; sequencing was by immunoSEQ multiplex PCR. The profile shows about 68,000 clones, over 75% of them singletons. This CDR3 comprises 15 residues. Trimming removed 8 bases from V and 2 bases from J; junction bases left unmatched: 11. Per the germline V gene, CDR1 is KGHSH and CDR2 is LQKENI. The specimen comprised PBMCs, sampled at disease progression, from a patient treated with ibrutinib. The chain employs TRBV18 and TRBJ2-7; 8 bases are shared with TRBD2. This receptor was obtained from a human donor with chronic lymphocytic leukemia. DNA for the CDR3: TGTGCCAGCAGGAAGAGCGGGGGACTCCCCTACGAGCAGTACTTC. Its translation: CASRKSGGLPYEQYF.